Listed below are T cell receptor beta chains from one sample, sequenced in a study of shared clonotypes between healthy human individuals. The repertoire was sequenced with immunoSEQ multiplex PCR; TCRdb's copy has only in-frame clones and lacks some. The sample contains some 2 million clones, roughly 95% of which appear only once. Sequencing was performed on naive CD4+ T cells sorted from blood. The receptors originated from a man aged 18 to 30 in good health. Each CDR3 is given with its conserved first and last residue. The D gene is left open where the match is weak. Expanded clones are given a class, and other clones once, few, many or no size at all.

TRBV11-2	NA	NA	TRBJ2-7	CASSLFPASYEQYF	TGTGCCAGCAGCTTATTTCCAGCATCCTACGAGCAGTACTTC
TRBV5-1	TRBD2	NA	TRBJ2-3	CASNFGTSNTDTQYF	TGCGCCAGCAACTTTGGGACTAGCAACACAGATACGCAGTATTTT
TRBV7-2	TRBD2	NA	TRBJ2-5	CASSLQAGVQETQYF	TGTGCCAGCAGCCTCCAAGCGGGGGTCCAAGAGACCCAGTACTTC
TRBV7-2	TRBD2	NA	TRBJ2-7	CASSTGGGGSYEQYF	TGTGCCAGCAGCACCGGTGGCGGGGGTTCCTACGAGCAGTACTTC
TRBV21-1	NA	NA	TRBJ1-2	CASSKRGRGNYGYTF	TGTGCCAGCAGCAAACGGGGCAGGGGTAACTATGGCTACACCTTC
TRBV18	NA	once	TRBJ2-2	CASSSGVNTGELFF	TGTGCCAGCTCTTCAGGGGTCAACACCGGGGAGCTGTTTTTT
TRBV6-6	NA	once	TRBJ2-7	CASSYGVGAYEQYF	TGTGCCAGCAGTTACGGGGTCGGAGCCTACGAGCAGTACTTC
TRBV7-9	NA	NA	TRBJ2-3	CASSANQDRTRDTQYF	TGTGCCAGCAGCGCAAACCAAGACAGGACCCGAGATACGCAGTATTTT
TRBV6-1	NA	NA	TRBJ1-2	CASSQQGNYGYTF	TGTGCCAGCAGTCAACAGGGTAACTATGGCTACACCTTC
TRBV5-1	NA	NA	TRBJ1-1	CASSLSDLTYTEAFF	TGCGCCAGCAGCTTGTCGGATTTAACCTACACTGAAGCTTTCTTT
TRBV6-6	NA	NA	TRBJ2-7	CASSSGGQSNYEQYF	TGTGCCAGCAGTTCCGGTGGACAATCCAACTACGAGCAGTACTTC
TRBV5-5	TRBD1	NA	TRBJ2-2	CASSSVRQGNTGELFF	TGTGCCAGCAGCTCCGTTCGACAGGGTAACACCGGGGAGCTGTTTTTT
TRBV30	NA	NA	TRBJ1-1	CAWSTAVEAFF	TGTGCCTGGAGTACGGCGGTTGAAGCTTTCTTT
TRBV19	TRBD1	few	TRBJ2-7	CASSMGQGRYEQYF	TGTGCCAGTAGTATGGGACAGGGTAGGTACGAGCAGTACTTC
TRBV6-1	TRBD1	NA	TRBJ1-2	CASSGQGYGYTF	TGTGCCAGCAGTGGACAGGGGTATGGCTACACCTTC
TRBV6-6	TRBD2	NA	TRBJ2-1	CASSRSAGGYNEQFF	TGTGCCAGCAGTCGCTCCGCGGGAGGGTACAATGAGCAGTTCTTC
TRBV2	NA	NA	TRBJ1-2	CASSETSLMYGYTF	TGTGCCAGCAGTGAAACAAGTTTAATGTATGGCTACACCTTC
TRBV18	TRBD1	NA	TRBJ2-1	CASSPPLQGNSYNEQFF	TGTGCCAGCTCACCACCTCTACAGGGGAACTCCTACAATGAGCAGTTCTTC
TRBV5-1	NA	NA	TRBJ2-5	CASSLGDGKTQYF	TGCGCCAGCAGCCTAGGGGACGGAAAGACCCAGTACTTC
TRBV20-1	NA	NA	TRBJ1-1	CSAKYTEAFF	TGCAGTGCTAAGTACACTGAAGCTTTCTTT
TRBV14	NA	once	TRBJ2-7	CASRYIVGRVFSYEQYF	TGTGCCAGCAGATACATAGTGGGCAGGGTCTTCTCCTACGAGCAGTACTTC
TRBV5-6	TRBD1	once	TRBJ2-5	CASSLGQGRQETQYF	TGTGCCAGCAGCTTGGGACAGGGGCGGCAAGAGACCCAGTACTTC
TRBV19	TRBD1	NA	TRBJ1-1	CATGDRGRQAFF	TGTGCCACCGGGGACAGGGGGCGGCAAGCTTTCTTT
TRBV7-9	NA	NA	TRBJ2-3	CASSLAIGFTDTQYF	TGTGCCAGCAGCTTAGCGATTGGATTTACAGATACGCAGTATTTT
TRBV6-5	TRBD1	NA	TRBJ1-1	CASTQTGMNTEAFF	TGTGCCAGCACCCAGACAGGGATGAACACTGAAGCTTTCTTT
TRBV29-1	NA	NA	TRBJ2-3	CSVEGDTDTQYF	TGCAGCGTGGAGGGGGACACAGATACGCAGTATTTT
TRBV7-9	TRBD2	NA	TRBJ2-3	CASGHSGGGTDTQYF	TGTGCCAGCGGCCATAGCGGGGGCGGCACAGATACGCAGTATTTT
TRBV25-1	NA	NA	TRBJ1-3	CASSDHAGAFGNTIYF	TGTGCCAGCAGTGACCACGCGGGGGCGTTTGGAAACACCATATATTTT
TRBV1	NA	NA	TRBJ1-5	CTSSQDLNHNQPQHF	TGCACCAGCAGCCAAGATCTTAACCACAATCAGCCCCAGCATTTT
TRBV7-2	NA	NA	TRBJ2-2	CASSRGGLNTGELFF	TGTGCCAGCAGCCGAGGGGGATTGAACACCGGGGAGCTGTTTTTT
TRBV2	TRBD1	NA	TRBJ1-2	CASGRQGANYGYTF	TGTGCCAGCGGGAGACAGGGGGCGAACTATGGCTACACCTTC
TRBV30	TRBD1	NA	TRBJ2-2	CAWSDTGQITGELFF	TGTGCCTGGAGTGATACGGGACAGATCACCGGGGAGCTGTTTTTT
TRBV7-2	NA	NA	TRBJ2-3	CASSPKQSEASQTDTQYF	TGTGCCAGCAGCCCAAAACAGTCGGAGGCCTCCCAGACAGATACGCAGTATTTT
TRBV30	NA	once	TRBJ1-2	CAWSGGPGRGYTF	TGTGCCTGGAGTGGGGGGCCGGGGCGCGGCTACACCTTC
TRBV6-1	TRBD2	NA	TRBJ2-4	CASSEMGLAGLAKNIQYF	TGTGCCAGCAGTGAAATGGGACTAGCGGGACTAGCCAAAAACATTCAGTACTTC
TRBV6-6	NA	NA	TRBJ2-7	CASDPRHEQYF	TGTGCCAGCGACCCCAGACACGAGCAGTACTTC
TRBV2	TRBD2	NA	TRBJ2-3	CASRSTSGPDTQYF	TGTGCCAGCAGGTCGACTAGCGGGCCAGATACGCAGTATTTT
TRBV19	NA	NA	TRBJ1-6	CASTTSGQGSIVPLHF	TGTGCCAGTACCACCTCGGGGCAGGGGTCAATCGTTCCCCTCCACTTT
TRBV28	TRBD1	NA	TRBJ2-1	CASSFSRDRVDNEQFF	TGTGCCAGCAGTTTCTCCCGAGACAGGGTCGACAATGAGCAGTTCTTC